The 22 T cell receptor beta chains presented below share a single source sample, sequenced in a study of cytomegalovirus exposure and HLA in healthy donors. Amplification used 60 Vbeta primers and 13 Jbeta primers. Clones were sequenced by immunoSEQ multiplex PCR, and TCRdb holds only the in-frame ones, with some missing. This table holds 130,000 to 150,000 clones. Input material: PBMCs. The receptor source for this set is a middle-aged man in good health and CMV-seronegative.

The chain combines TRBV6-5 with TRBJ2-7, with D tentatively TRBD1 (6 bases). This CDR3 spans 14 amino acids. Germline-derived CDR1 and CDR2 are MNHEY and SVGAGI. Trimming stripped 10 bases from V and 3 bases from J, with 19 bases between. The CDR3 loop is CATQQGGSSYEQYF. The CDR3 coding sequence is TGTGCCACCCAACAAGGGGGTTCGAGCTACGAGCAGTACTTC.

The rearrangement uses TRBV5-4 and TRBJ1-2, with 7 nucleotides matching TRBD1. The germline V gene has CDR1 SGHNT and CDR2 YYREEE (reference sequence). The CDR3 has 15 amino acids. The junction had 13 bases not matched to a gene; V was cut back by 6 bases and J by 5 bases. The CDR3 spells CASTRQGPVGYGYTF. The CDR3 bases are TGTGCCAGCACCCGACAGGGCCCGGTAGGGTATGGCTACACCTTC.

This chain links TRBV4-3 with TRBJ2-2; D remains unclear. The CDR3 spans 14 residues. The ends were cut back, 2 bases at V and 1 base at J, with 5 bases in the middle. Germline CDR1 is LGHNA and CDR2 is YSLEER. The CDR3 coding sequence is TGCGCCAGCAGCCAACTCAGGAACACCGGGGAGCTGTTTTTT. Protein product: CASSQLRNTGELFF.

The gene calls are TRBV25-1 and TRBJ2-7; D not certain. CDR1 and CDR2 from the germline V gene are MGHDK and SYGVNS. Trimming shortened V by 0 bases and J by 3 bases, and 6 bases separated the two germline ends. The CDR3 spans 13 residues. CDR3 protein: CASSEYEDYEQYF. The DNA of the CDR3 is TGTGCCAGCAGTGAATACGAGGACTACGAGCAGTACTTC.

This chain uses TRBV6-1 with TRBJ2-7; 10 nucleotides line up with TRBD2. This CDR3 contains 15 residues. With 6 bases clipped from V and 5 bases from J, the junction kept 10 bases outside the gene matches. Germline assignment: CDR1 MNHNS and CDR2 SASEGT. The CDR3 nucleotides are TGTGCCAGCAGAGCCGGCAGCGGGGGGGCCAACGAGCAGTACTTC. Translated, it gives CASRAGSGGANEQYF.

The V call is TRBV19, the J call TRBJ2-7; the D gene is possibly TRBD1 (5 bases). Germline loops: CDR1 LNHDA, CDR2 SQIVND (reference sequence). The germline V and J ends were trimmed by 1 base and 2 bases, with 15 bases remaining between them. There are 16 residues in the CDR3. Here the CDR3 DNA reads TGTGCCAGTAGTATAGGGGGCAGGTTGAGTACCTACGAGCAGTACTTC. This encodes CASSIGGRLSTYEQYF.

The chain has TRBV6-4 and TRBJ2-1; 7 nucleotides agree with TRBD2. The CDR3 covers 14 residues. V lost 9 bases and J lost 7; bases outside the gene matches: 12. Per germline, CDR1 MRHNA and CDR2 SNTAGT. CDR3 in DNA: TGTGCCAGTGGCGGTGGAGAGCGGGGAAATGAGCAGTTCTTC. Translating gives CASGGGERGNEQFF.

The chain combines TRBV7-6 with TRBJ1-5; D may be TRBD1 (6 bases). Deletions cut 5 bases from V and 3 bases from J, with 8 bases between. In germline, CDR1 is SGHVS, CDR2 FNYEAQ. The CDR3 is made up of 13 amino acids. CDR3: CASSPGHNQPQHF. The DNA for the CDR3 is TGTGCCAGCAGCCCGGGACACAATCAGCCCCAGCATTTT.

The genes are TRBV5-5 and TRBJ1-2; D gene ambiguous. The length of the CDR3 is 15 residues. The V gene lost 1 base and the J gene lost 1 base, with 11 bases spanning the gap. Germline values: CDR1 SGHKS, CDR2 YYEKEE (reference sequence). The CDR3 loop is CASSLPEGFNYGYTF. CDR3 coding DNA: TGTGCCAGCAGCTTGCCGGAGGGATTTAACTATGGCTACACCTTC.

The CDR3 coding sequence is TGTGCCAGTAGTCCGCGGACTGAGAACACTGAAGCTTTCTTT. This gives the protein CASSPRTENTEAFF. The chain recombines TRBV19 with TRBJ1-1; no clear D gene. V lost 5 bases, J lost 1 base, and 11 bases lay in between. This CDR3 region has 14 residues. CDR1 is LNHDA, CDR2 SQIVND, per germline (reference sequence).

This chain uses TRBV19 with TRBJ1-6; D is possibly TRBD1 (6 bases). The CDR3 runs 15 residues. Per germline, CDR1 LNHDA and CDR2 SQIVND (reference sequence). V lost 6 bases and J lost 4, with 13 bases in between. Here the CDR3 DNA reads TGTGCCAGTAGAGGGGGACAAGGGTATAATTCACCCCTCCACTTT. Protein sequence: CASRGGQGYNSPLHF.

This chain uses TRBV9 with TRBJ2-6, with TRBD1 matching 8 bases. The germline V gene has CDR1 SGDLS and CDR2 YYNGEE. The J segment lost 1 base and the V segment lost 0 bases, leaving 9 bases of the junction unmatched. The CDR3 runs 19 residues. CDR3 in DNA: TGTGCCAGCAGCGTAGGAGATGGGAACAGGGGGTCTGGGGCCAACGTCCTGACTTTC. Translating it yields CASSVGDGNRGSGANVLTF.

Here the CDR3 DNA reads TGTGCCAGCAGCCAAGACCTTACAGGGTACGAGCAGTACTTC. Translation: CASSQDLTGYEQYF. The chain recombines TRBV4-2 with TRBJ2-7, with a weak D call TRBD1 (6 bases). Germline V CDR1 and CDR2: LGHNA, YNFKEQ. V lost 0 bases and J 4 bases, leaving 10 bases between the germline ends. The CDR3 consists of 14 residues.

This chain connects TRBV10-3 to TRBJ1-5; 9 bases align to TRBD1. Unmatched junction bases numbered 3, after V lost 4 bases and J lost 2 bases. There are 15 residues in the CDR3. Per the germline V gene, CDR1 is ENHRY and CDR2 is SYGVKD. The CDR3 region has the DNA TGTGCCATCAGTGTAGACAGGGGGGGCAATCAGCCCCAGCATTTT. This codes for CAISVDRGGNQPQHF.

Here the CDR3 reads CASSSTGTSGETQYF. Here the CDR3 DNA reads TGTGCCAGCAGCAGTACCGGGACTAGCGGGGAGACCCAGTACTTC. This chain joins TRBV7-2 and TRBJ2-5, with 12 bases lining up with TRBD2. The trim removed 5 bases at V and 5 bases at J, leaving 6 bases unmatched. Germline V gives CDR1 SGHTA, CDR2 FQGNSA. The CDR3 extends over 15 amino acids.

The chain recombines TRBV6-1 with TRBJ2-7; D gene ambiguous. Trimming removed 4 bases from V and 2 bases from J, with 3 bases in between. Germline lookup yields CDR1 MNHNS and CDR2 SASEGT. CDR3 length: 11 amino acids. The DNA of the CDR3 is TGTGCCAGCAGTGCAGCCTACGAGCAGTACTTC. It encodes CASSAAYEQYF.

The chain couples TRBV2 to TRBJ2-1, with TRBD2 identical over 8 bases. Unmatched junction bases numbered 11, after V lost 8 bases and J lost 5 bases. The CDR3 length is 15 residues. Germline assignment: CDR1 SNHLY and CDR2 FYNNEI. The CDR3 reads CASGWPSGGDNEQFF. The CDR3 DNA reads as TGTGCCAGCGGTTGGCCCAGCGGGGGTGACAATGAGCAGTTCTTC.

The chain combines TRBV27 with TRBJ2-7; 8 bases agree with TRBD2. The CDR3 is 16 amino acids. The V gene's germline CDR1 is MNHEY and CDR2 SMNVEV (reference sequence). J gave up 1 base and V 2 bases, and 7 bases lay outside the gene matches. The CDR3 nucleotides are TGTGCCAGCAGTTTACCTCCCAGCGGGGGTTCCTACGAGCAGTACTTC. Encoded protein: CASSLPPSGGSYEQYF.

The J gene is TRBJ2-2, the V gene TRBV10-3, with 8 bases lining up with TRBD2. Trimming removed 3 bases from V and 7 bases from J; junction bases left unmatched: 10. Germline CDR1 and CDR2: ENHRY and SYGVKD. The CDR3 is 16 amino acids. CDR3 sequence reads: CAISDQGTRGFGELFF. CDR3 DNA sequence: TGTGCCATCAGTGATCAAGGGACTAGGGGGTTCGGGGAGCTGTTTTTT.

Regarding this clone: The sample holds other DNA sequences that translate to the same CDR3. This chain links TRBV10-3 with TRBJ1-2; D uncertain. CDR3 size: 13 residues. The germline V and J ends were trimmed by 0 bases and 2 bases, with 4 bases remaining between them. CDR1 is ENHRY, CDR2 SYGVKD, per germline. The CDR3 here is CAISESSNYGYTF. The CDR3 DNA follows: TGTGCCATCAGTGAGTCCTCCAACTATGGCTACACCTTC.

The chain links TRBV5-1 to TRBJ1-2; D might be TRBD1 (5 bases). This CDR3 is built from 13 residues. Germline V CDR1 and CDR2: SGHRS, YFSETQ. V lost 1 base, J lost 3 bases, and 7 bases lay in between. DNA for the CDR3: TGCGCCAGCAGCTTGCTACAGGACTATGGCTACACCTTC. Amino acid sequence: CASSLLQDYGYTF.

The V and J genes are TRBV28 and TRBJ1-1; 7 bases fit TRBD1. V shed 6 bases, J shed 1 base, and the junction held 8 bases outside the gene matches. CDR3 length: 15 amino acids. Germline values: CDR1 MDHEN, CDR2 SYDVKM. CDR3 protein: CASRGTDNGNTEAFF. The DNA for the CDR3 is TGTGCCAGCAGAGGGACAGACAATGGGAACACTGAAGCTTTCTTT.